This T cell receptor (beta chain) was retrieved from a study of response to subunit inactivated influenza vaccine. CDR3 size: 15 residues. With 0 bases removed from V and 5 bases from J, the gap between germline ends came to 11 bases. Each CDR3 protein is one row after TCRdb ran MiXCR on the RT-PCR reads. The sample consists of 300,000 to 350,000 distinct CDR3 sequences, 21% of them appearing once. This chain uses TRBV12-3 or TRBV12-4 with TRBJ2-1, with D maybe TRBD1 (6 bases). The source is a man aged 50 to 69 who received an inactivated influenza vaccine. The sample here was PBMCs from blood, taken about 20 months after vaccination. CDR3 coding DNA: TGTGCCAGCAGTTTAGCTGGGGGCTTCAACAATGAGCAGTTCTTC. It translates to CASSLAGGFNNEQFF.